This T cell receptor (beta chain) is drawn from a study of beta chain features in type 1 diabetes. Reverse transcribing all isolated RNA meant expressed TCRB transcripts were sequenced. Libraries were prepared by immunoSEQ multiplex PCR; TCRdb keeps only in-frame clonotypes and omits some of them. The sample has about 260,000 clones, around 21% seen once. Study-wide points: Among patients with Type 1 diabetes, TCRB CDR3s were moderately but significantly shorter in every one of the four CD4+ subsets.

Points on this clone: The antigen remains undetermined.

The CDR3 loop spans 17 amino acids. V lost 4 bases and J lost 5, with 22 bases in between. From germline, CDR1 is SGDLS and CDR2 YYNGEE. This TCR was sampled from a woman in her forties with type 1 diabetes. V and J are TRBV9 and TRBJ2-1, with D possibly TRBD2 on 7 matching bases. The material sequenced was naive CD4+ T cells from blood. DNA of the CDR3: TGTGCCAGCAGCTTCACCCTGGGGGGGGCCGCCAACAATGAGCAGTTCTTC. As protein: CASSFTLGGAANNEQFF.